The present T cell receptor (beta chain) was sequenced within a study of human T cells and chemical hapten exposure. Study-wide context: Patients, a majority of them female, were diagnosed with alopecia areata, totalis or universalis. Notes on the study in general: The donors suffered from alopecia, so their immune response may not match that of healthy people.

As concerns this clonotype: Its antigen remains unidentified.

The CDR3 length is 16 residues. TCRdb redid the calling of the RACE reads with MiXCR, one entry per CDR3 protein. The data hold around 360,000 distinct CDR3 sequences, with roughly 6% observed a single time. The sample's time point: patch test 2, 6 weeks after DPC sensitization. As for treatment: therapeutic diphenylcyclopropenone sensitization with weekly scalp DPC. Patients had alopecia, were aged 18 to 70, and were not pregnant. The receptor was derived from a young woman with alopecia areata. Some clones in this sample may be carry-over from other donors' samples. The sequenced sample was whole blood, obtained in connection with sensitization to the hapten diphenylcyclopropenone (DPC). This chain joins TRBV21-1 and TRBJ2-3; the table gives TRBD1 as D, unverified against the DNA. TRBV21-1 is tagged as a pseudogene. The CDR3 is CASSGYRVWGTVTQYF. CDR3 DNA sequence: TGTGCCAGCAGCGGGTACAGGGTCTGGGGCACAGTTACGCAGTATTTT.